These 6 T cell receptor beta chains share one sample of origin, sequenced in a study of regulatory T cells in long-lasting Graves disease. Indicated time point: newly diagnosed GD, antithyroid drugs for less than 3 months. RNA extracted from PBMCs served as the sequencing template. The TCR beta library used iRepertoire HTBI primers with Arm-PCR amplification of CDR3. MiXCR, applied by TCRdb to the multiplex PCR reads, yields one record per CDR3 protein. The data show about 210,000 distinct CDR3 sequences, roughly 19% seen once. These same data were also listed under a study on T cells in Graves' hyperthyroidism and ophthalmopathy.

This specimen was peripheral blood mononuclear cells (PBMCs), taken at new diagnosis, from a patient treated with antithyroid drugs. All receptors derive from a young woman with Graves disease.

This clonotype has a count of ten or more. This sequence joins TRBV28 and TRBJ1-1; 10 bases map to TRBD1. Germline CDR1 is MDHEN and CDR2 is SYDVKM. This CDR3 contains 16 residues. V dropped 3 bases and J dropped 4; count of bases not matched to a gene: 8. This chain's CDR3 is CASSFRTGGLSTEAFF. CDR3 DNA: TGTGCCAGCAGTTTCAGGACAGGGGGTCTCAGCACTGAAGCTTTCTTT.

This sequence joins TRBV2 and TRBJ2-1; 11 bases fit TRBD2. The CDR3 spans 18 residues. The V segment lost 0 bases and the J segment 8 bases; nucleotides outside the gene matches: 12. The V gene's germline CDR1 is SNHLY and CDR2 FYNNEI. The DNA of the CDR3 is TGTGCCAGCAGTGAAGCGAAGTGGCTAGCGGGAGGAGTAGATGAGCAGTTCTTC. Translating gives CASSEAKWLAGGVDEQFF.

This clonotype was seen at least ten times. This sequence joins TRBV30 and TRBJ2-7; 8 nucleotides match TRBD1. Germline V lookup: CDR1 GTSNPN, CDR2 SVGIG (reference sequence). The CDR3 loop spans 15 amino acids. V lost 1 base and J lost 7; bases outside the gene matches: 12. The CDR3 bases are TGTGCCTGGAGTGAAGGACAGGGCGTCCGTGAGGAGCAGTACTTC. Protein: CAWSEGQGVREEQYF.

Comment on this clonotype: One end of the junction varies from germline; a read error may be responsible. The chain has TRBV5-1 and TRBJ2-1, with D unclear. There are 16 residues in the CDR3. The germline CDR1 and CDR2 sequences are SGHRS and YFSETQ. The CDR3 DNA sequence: TGCGCCAGCAGCTTGGGAGCTGCCCCCTCCTACAATGAGCAGTGCTTC. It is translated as CASSLGAAPSYNEQCF.

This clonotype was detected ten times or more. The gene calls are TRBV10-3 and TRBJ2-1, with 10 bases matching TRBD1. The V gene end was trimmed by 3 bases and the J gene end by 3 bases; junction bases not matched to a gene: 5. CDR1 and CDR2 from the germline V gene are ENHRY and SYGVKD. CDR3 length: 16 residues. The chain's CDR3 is CAISEPGTGDYNEQFF. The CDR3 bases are TGTGCCATCAGTGAACCCGGGACAGGGGACTACAATGAGCAGTTCTTC.

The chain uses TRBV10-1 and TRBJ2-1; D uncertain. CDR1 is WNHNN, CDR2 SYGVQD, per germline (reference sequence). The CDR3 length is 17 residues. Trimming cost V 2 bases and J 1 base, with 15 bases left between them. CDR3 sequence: CASSEPPSELSYNEQFF. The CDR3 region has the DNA TGCGCCAGCAGTGAGCCGCCTTCGGAATTGTCCTACAATGAGCAGTTCTTC.